This is a list of T cell receptor beta chains from one sample in a study of blood T cell repertoires in COVID-19. Libraries were prepared by immunoSEQ multiplex PCR; TCRdb keeps only in-frame clonotypes and omits some of them. The sample has some 150,000 clones; over 65% are singletons. Sequenced material: PBMCs or T cells enriched from blood (not recorded which). All receptors derive from a woman in her forties or fifties who had recovered from COVID-19. Both conserved end residues are trimmed from each CDR3.

cdr3_length j_call v_call cdr3_aa
11 TRBJ1-3 TRBV19 ASSYRSGNTIY
14 TRBJ2-5 TRBV5-8 ASSPGDRGPKETQY
12 TRBJ1-2 TRBV2 ASSTTGEASGYT
15 TRBJ2-2 TRBV11-2 ASSHQAGLTNTGELF
13 TRBJ1-3 TRBV6-5 ASTRLGQAGNTIY
10 TRBJ1-2 TRBV5-1 ASGDGGYGYT
12 TRBJ1-2 TRBV19 ASSTGTGVYGYT
11 TRBJ1-1 TRBV29-1 SVGRQGNTEAF
12 TRBJ1-5 TRBV29-1 SVAGQNSNQPQH
13 TRBJ2-1 TRBV5-1 ASSLRRTYYNEQF
15 TRBJ2-1 TRBV5-6 ASSVFSGTLLYNEQF
13 TRBJ2-3 TRBV19 ASSIQGTATDTQY
13 TRBJ1-4 TRBV6-5 ASSYQTTANEKLF
13 TRBJ1-2 TRBV3-1/TRBV3-2 ASSPSGTGRRGYT
12 TRBJ1-1 TRBV27 ASRQIGQATEAF
10 TRBJ1-2 TRBV6-2/TRBV6-3 ASSWTGDGYT
15 TRBJ2-3 TRBV18 ASSLRLAGGPEDTQY
14 TRBJ2-2 TRBV5-4 ASSPEGRELIGELF
12 TRBJ1-1 TRBV11-2 ASSQSGGGTEAF
14 TRBJ1-4 TRBV12-2 ASRLVPQATNEKLF
12 TRBJ2-1 TRBV6-5 ASSYSSREYEQF
15 TRBJ2-3 TRBV9 ASSEASGGVGTDTQY
13 TRBJ2-1 TRBV5-1 ASTQSWPGDQEQF
15 TRBJ1-1 TRBV4-1 ASRQGTGGRRDTEAF
14 TRBJ1-3 TRBV28 ASSTPAGISGNTIY
11 TRBJ1-5 TRBV27 ASSFAGSQPQH
13 TRBJ1-1 TRBV5-6 ASSLAGSGRGEAF
10 TRBJ1-2 TRBV6-1 ASSEDTYGYT
12 TRBJ1-5 TRBV6-5 ASRPDRGNQPQH
12 TRBJ1-2 TRBV19 ASSMLSTEGGYT
14 TRBJ2-3 TRBV6-2/TRBV6-3 ASSYSSGTKLDTQY
13 TRBJ2-1 TRBV7-8 ASSFTSGTYNEQF
12 TRBJ1-5 TRBV9 ASSARGIGQPQH
13 TRBJ2-1 TRBV19 ASSIYRGPYNEQF
15 TRBJ2-1 TRBV19 ASSILTSGRADNEQF
14 TRBJ2-5 TRBV5-1 ASSFLGLAGGETQY
13 TRBJ2-3 TRBV28 ASSFIGGATDTQY
13 TRBJ2-1 TRBV3-1/TRBV3-2 ASSQGSLVTGEQF
14 TRBJ1-1 TRBV5-1 ASSWRGSRANTEAF
14 TRBJ1-4 TRBV5-8 ASSYYSGTQNEKLF
12 TRBJ2-1 TRBV2 ASSRQGSDNEQF
10 TRBJ2-2 TRBV9 ASRGLSGELF
11 TRBJ1-1 TRBV11-2 ASSRRGSAEAF
14 TRBJ1-5 TRBV7-9 ASSLETGTGGQPQH
10 TRBJ2-3 TRBV11-3 ASGRSTDTQY